The source of this T cell receptor beta chain is a study of cytomegalovirus exposure and HLA in healthy donors. PCR primers comprised 60 Vbeta and 13 Jbeta primers. The data were produced by immunoSEQ multiplex PCR, yet TCRdb's version contains in-frame clones alone and is incomplete. The sample records about 150,000 clones, 55% to 80% being singletons. About this clone itself: Its antigen is still unknown.

General study findings and limits: Productive rates of about 87% or about 30% were seen for most TCR beta V segments in an earlier analysis.

Looked up from germline, CDR1 is SEHNR and CDR2 is FQNEAQ (reference sequence). Trimming took 8 bases from V and 7 from J; bases not matched to a gene: 4. CDR3 length equals 11 residues. Specimen: PBMCs. The chain is built from TRBV7-9 and TRBJ1-2; TRBD1 aligns across 7 bases. The sequence was obtained from a woman aged 55-70 years in good health and CMV-seropositive. The CDR3 sequence: CASGTALGYTF. CDR3 coding DNA: TGTGCCAGCGGGACAGCCCTTGGCTACACCTTC.